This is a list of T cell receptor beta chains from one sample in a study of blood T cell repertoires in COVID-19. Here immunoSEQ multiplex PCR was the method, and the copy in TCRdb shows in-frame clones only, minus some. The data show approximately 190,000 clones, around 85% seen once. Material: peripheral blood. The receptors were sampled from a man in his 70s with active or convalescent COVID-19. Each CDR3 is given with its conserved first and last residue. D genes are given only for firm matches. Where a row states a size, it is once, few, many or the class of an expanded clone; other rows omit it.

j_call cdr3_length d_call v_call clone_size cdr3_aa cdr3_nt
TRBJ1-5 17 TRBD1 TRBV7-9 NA CASSSPNPGQGDQPQHF TGTGCCAGCAGCTCCCCAAATCCGGGACAGGGCGATCAGCCCCAGCATTTT
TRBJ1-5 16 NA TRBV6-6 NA CASSYSGGQRNQPQHF TGTGCCAGCAGTTACTCTGGCGGGCAACGCAATCAGCCCCAGCATTTT
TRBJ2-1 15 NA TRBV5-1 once CASSLEQPPLAEQFF TGCGCCAGCAGCCTCGAGCAACCCCCGCTAGCGGAGCAGTTCTTC
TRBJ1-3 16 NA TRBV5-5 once CASIPSGTYSGNTIYF TGTGCCAGCATCCCCTCCGGGACTTACTCTGGAAACACCATATATTTT
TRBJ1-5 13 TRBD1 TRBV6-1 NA CASSEDRGQPQHF TGTGCCAGCAGTGAAGACAGGGGGCAGCCCCAGCATTTT
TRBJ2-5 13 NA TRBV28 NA CASRPTEQETQYF TGTGCCAGCAGGCCGACAGAACAAGAGACCCAGTACTTC
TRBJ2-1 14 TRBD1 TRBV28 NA CASNYQGALNEQFF TGTGCCAGCAATTACCAGGGGGCGCTTAATGAGCAGTTCTTC
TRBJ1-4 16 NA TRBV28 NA CASSLSPGGGNEKLFF TGTGCCAGCAGTTTATCACCGGGAGGGGGTAATGAAAAACTGTTTTTT
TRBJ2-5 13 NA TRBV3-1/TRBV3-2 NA CASNEGAVETQYF TGTGCCAGCAACGAAGGAGCTGTCGAGACCCAGTACTTC
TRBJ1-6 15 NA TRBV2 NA CASRSQGIGNSPLHF TGTGCCAGCAGATCACAGGGAATTGGTAATTCACCCCTCCACTTT
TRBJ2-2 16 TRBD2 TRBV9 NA CASSVGLAENTGELFF TGTGCCAGCAGCGTAGGGCTAGCGGAAAACACCGGGGAGCTGTTTTTT
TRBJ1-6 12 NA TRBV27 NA CASSFGGSPLHF TGTGCCAGCAGTTTTGGGGGGTCACCCCTCCACTTT
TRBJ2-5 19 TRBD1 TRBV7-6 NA CASSLAGLPGQGGLETQYF TGTGCCAGCAGCTTAGCGGGCCTACCGGGACAGGGAGGTTTGGAGACCCAGTACTTC
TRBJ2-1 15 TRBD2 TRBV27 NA CASRRGLAGDNEQFF TGTGCCAGCAGGAGAGGACTAGCGGGAGACAATGAGCAGTTCTTC
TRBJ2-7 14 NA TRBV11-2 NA CASSLGEGAYEQYF TGTGCCAGCAGCTTAGGGGAAGGGGCATACGAGCAGTACTTC
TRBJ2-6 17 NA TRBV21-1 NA CASSPRQGADGANVLTF TGTGCCAGCAGCCCTAGACAGGGGGCGGATGGGGCCAACGTCCTGACTTTC
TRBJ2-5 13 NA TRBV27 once CASSRLGQETQYF TGTGCCAGCAGTAGGCTCGGGCAAGAGACCCAGTACTTC
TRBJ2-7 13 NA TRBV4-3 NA CASSQVPTGLQYF TGCGCCAGCAGCCAAGTACCCACGGGGTTGCAGTACTTC
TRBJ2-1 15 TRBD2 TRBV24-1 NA CATSESSGGAREQFF TGTGCCACCAGTGAGTCCAGCGGGGGGGCCCGAGAGCAGTTCTTC
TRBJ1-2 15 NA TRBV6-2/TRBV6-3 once CASSYPQGIFYGYTF TGTGCCAGCAGTTACCCTCAGGGGATCTTTTATGGCTACACCTTC
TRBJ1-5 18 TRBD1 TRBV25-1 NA CASSPITPTGTGNQPQHF TGTGCCAGCAGTCCCATTACCCCGACAGGGACGGGCAATCAGCCCCAGCATTTT
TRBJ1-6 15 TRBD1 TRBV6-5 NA CASRLDQGGDSPLHF TGTGCCAGCAGACTAGATCAGGGGGGAGATTCACCCCTCCACTTT
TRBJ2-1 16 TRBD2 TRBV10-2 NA CASSDSSGGAVVEQFF TGCGCCAGCAGTGACTCTAGCGGGGGGGCGGTCGTTGAGCAGTTCTTC
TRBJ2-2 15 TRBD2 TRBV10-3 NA CAIAAGRFNSGELFF TGTGCCATAGCAGCGGGAAGGTTTAATTCCGGGGAGCTGTTTTTT
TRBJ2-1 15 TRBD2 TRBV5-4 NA CASRFSGSRYNEQFF TGTGCCAGCAGGTTTAGCGGGAGTCGCTACAATGAGCAGTTCTTC
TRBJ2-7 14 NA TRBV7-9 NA CASSLGGGGCEQYF TGTGCCAGCAGCTTAGGAGGCGGGGGCTGCGAGCAGTACTTC
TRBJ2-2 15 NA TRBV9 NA CASSPPLRGTGELFF TGTGCCAGCAGCCCCCCCCTTCGGGGCACCGGGGAGCTGTTTTTT
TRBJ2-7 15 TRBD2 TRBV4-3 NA CASSWRWEGVYEQYF TGCGCCAGCAGCTGGCGATGGGAGGGCGTCTACGAGCAGTACTTC
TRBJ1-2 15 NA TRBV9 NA CASSVASAGSYGYTF TGTGCCAGCAGCGTAGCTTCAGCAGGATCTTACGGCTACACCTTC
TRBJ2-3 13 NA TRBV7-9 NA CASSPPSTDTQYF TGTGCCAGCAGCCCCCCTAGCACAGATACGCAGTATTTT
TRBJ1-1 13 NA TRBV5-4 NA CASSLVKGGEAFF TGTGCCAGCAGCTTGGTTAAGGGAGGTGAGGCTTTCTTT
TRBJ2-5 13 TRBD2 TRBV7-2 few CASSLGGKETQYF TGTGCCAGCAGCTTGGGAGGGAAAGAGACCCAGTACTTC
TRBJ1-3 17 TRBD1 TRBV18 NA CASSLQGADSSGNTIYF TGTGCCAGCTCTTTACAGGGGGCTGATAGCTCTGGAAACACCATATATTTT
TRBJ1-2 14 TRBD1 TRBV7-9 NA CASGRTGKNYGYTF TGTGCCAGCGGTAGGACAGGGAAAAACTATGGCTACACCTTC
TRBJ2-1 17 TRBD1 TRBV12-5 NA CASGLVLGAGGKHEQFF TGTGCTAGTGGTTTGGTACTAGGGGCAGGGGGCAAACATGAGCAGTTCTTC
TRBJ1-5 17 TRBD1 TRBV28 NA CASSLGQGGMGNQPQHF TGTGCCAGCAGTTTAGGACAGGGCGGCATGGGCAATCAGCCCCAGCATTTT
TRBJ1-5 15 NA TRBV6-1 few CASSENRPGNQPQHF TGTGCCAGCAGTGAAAACAGGCCAGGCAATCAGCCCCAGCATTTT